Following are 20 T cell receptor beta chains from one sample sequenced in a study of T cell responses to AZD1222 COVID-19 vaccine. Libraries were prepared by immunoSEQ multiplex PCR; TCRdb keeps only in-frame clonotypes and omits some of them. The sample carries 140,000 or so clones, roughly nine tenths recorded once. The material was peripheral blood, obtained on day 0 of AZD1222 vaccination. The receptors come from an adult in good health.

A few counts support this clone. The CDR3: CASSRGVNTEAFF. The CDR3, as DNA: TGTGCCAGCTCACGGGGCGTGAACACTGAAGCTTTCTTT. This chain joins TRBV2 and TRBJ1-1, with D possibly being TRBD1 (5 bases). With 8 bases removed from V and 0 bases from J, the gap between germline ends came to 10 bases. The CDR3 is 13 amino acids. Germline CDR1 is SNHLY and CDR2 is FYNNEI.

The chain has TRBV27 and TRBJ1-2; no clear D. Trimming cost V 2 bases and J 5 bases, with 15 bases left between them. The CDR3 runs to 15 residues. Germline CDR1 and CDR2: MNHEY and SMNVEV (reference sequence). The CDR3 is CASSLTGNYIYGYTF. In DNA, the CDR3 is TGTGCCAGCAGTTTAACCGGGAACTATATATATGGCTACACCTTC.

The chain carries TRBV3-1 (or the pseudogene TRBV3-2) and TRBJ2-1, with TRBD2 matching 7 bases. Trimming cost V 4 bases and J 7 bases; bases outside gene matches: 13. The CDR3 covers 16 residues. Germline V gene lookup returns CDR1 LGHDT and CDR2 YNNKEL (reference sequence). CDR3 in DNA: TGTGCCAGCAGCCGTCCCCCGGGACTATCTCGGAATGAGCAGTTCTTC. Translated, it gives CASSRPPGLSRNEQFF.

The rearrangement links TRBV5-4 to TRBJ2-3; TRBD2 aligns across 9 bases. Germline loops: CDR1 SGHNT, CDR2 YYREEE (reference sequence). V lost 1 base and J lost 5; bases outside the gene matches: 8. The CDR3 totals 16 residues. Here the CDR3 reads CASSLQWRGGQDTQYF. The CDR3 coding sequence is TGTGCCAGCAGCTTGCAATGGCGGGGGGGCCAAGATACGCAGTATTTT. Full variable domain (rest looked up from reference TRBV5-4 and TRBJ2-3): ETGVTQSPTHLIKTRGQQVTLRCSSQSGHNTVSWYQQALGQGPQFIFQYYREEENGRGNFPPRFSGLQFPNYSSELNVNALELDDSALYLCASSLQWRGGQDTQYFGPGTRLTVL.

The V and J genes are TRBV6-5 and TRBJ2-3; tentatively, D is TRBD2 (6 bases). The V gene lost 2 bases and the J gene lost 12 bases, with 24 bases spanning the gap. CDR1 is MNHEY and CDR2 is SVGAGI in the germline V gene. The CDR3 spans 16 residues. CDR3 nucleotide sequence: TGTGCCAGCAGTTACCGGGTGGGAGGACCGGCAGTCATTCAGTATTTT. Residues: CASSYRVGGPAVIQYF.

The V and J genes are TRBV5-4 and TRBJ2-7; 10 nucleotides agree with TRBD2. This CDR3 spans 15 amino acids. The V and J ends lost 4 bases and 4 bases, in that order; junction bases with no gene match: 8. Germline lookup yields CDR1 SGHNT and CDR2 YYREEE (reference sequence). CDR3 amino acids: CASSEGLAGAYEQYF. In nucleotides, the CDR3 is TGTGCCAGCAGCGAAGGGCTAGCGGGGGCGTACGAGCAGTACTTC.

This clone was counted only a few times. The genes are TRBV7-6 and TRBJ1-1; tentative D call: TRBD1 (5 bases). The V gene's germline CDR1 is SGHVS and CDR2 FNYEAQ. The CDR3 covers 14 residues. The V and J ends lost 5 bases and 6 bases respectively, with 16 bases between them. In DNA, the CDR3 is TGTGCCAGCAGCCCGGGTGGGGCGGCCGCTGAAGCTTTCTTT. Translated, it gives CASSPGGAAAEAFF.

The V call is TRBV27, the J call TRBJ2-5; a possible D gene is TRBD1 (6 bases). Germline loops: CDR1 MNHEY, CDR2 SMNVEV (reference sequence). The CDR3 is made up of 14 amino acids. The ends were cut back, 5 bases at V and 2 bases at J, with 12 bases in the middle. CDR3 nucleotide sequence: TGTGCCAGCAGTAAGGACAGTGGGCAAGAGACCCAGTACTTC. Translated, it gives CASSKDSGQETQYF.

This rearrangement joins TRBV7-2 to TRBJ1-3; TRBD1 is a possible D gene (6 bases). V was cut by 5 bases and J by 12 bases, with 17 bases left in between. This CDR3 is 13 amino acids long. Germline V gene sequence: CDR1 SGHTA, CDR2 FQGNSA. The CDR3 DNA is TGTGCCAGCAGCGCCCGGGGGGCAGGGAACATATATTTT. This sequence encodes CASSARGAGNIYF.

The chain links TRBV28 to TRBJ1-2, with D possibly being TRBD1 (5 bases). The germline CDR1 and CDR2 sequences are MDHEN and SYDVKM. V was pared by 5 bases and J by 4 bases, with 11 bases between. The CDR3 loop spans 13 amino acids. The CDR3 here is CASSQGRSYGYTF. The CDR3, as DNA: TGTGCCAGCAGTCAGGGCCGGAGCTATGGCTACACCTTC.

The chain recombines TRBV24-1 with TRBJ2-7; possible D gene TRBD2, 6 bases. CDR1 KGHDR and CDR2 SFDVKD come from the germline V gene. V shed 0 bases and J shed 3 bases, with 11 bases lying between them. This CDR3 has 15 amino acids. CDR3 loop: CATSDLGRDFYEQYF. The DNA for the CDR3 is TGTGCCACCAGTGATTTGGGTCGGGACTTCTACGAGCAGTACTTC.

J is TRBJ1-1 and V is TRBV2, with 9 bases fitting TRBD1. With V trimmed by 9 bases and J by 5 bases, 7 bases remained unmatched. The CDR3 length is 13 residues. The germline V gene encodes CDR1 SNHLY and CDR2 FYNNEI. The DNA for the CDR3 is TGTGCCAGACCTGGACAGGGGAGGACTGAAGCTTTCTTT. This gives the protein CARPGQGRTEAFF.

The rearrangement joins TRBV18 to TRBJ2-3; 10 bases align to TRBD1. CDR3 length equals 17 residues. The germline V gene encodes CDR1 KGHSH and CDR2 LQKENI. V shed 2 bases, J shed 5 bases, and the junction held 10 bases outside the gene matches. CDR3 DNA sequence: TGTGCCAGCTCACCAACCCGGGACAGGGGTTTCGGAGATACGCAGTATTTT. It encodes CASSPTRDRGFGDTQYF.

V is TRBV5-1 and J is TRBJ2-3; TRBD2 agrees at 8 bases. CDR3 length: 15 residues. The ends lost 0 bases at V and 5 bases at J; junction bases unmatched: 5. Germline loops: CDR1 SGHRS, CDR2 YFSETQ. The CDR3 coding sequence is TGCGCCAGCAGCTTGGGTGCGGGGGGAAAAGATACGCAGTATTTT. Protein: CASSLGAGGKDTQYF.

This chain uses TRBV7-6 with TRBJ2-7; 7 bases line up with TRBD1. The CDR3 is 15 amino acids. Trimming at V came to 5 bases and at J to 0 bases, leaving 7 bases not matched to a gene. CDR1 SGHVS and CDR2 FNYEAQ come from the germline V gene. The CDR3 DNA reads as TGTGCCAGCAGCCCTTGGGGGACAGCCTCCTACGAGCAGTACTTC. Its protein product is CASSPWGTASYEQYF. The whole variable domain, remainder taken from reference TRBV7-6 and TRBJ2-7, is GAGVSQSPRYKVTKRGQDVALRCDPISGHVSLYWYRQALGQGPEFLTYFNYEAQQDKSGLPNDRFSAERPEGSISTLTIQRTEQRDSAMYRCASSPWGTASYEQYFGPGTRLTVT.

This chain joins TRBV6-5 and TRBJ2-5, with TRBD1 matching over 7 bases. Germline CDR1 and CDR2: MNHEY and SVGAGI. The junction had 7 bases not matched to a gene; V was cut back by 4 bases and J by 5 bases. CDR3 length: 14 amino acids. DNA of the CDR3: TGTGCCAGCAGTTCGACAGGGACGGACGAGACCCAGTACTTC. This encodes CASSSTGTDETQYF.

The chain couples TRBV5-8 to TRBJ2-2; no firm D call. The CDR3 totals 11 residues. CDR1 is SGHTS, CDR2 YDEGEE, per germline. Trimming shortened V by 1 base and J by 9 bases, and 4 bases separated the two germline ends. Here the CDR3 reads CASSLRRELFF. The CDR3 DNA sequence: TGTGCCAGCAGCTTGCGAAGGGAGCTGTTTTTT.

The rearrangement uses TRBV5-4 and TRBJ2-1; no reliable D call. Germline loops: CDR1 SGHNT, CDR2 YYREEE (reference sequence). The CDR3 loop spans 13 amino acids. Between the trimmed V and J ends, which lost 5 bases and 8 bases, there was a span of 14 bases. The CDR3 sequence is CASRPKGNHEQFF. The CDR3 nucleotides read TGTGCCAGCAGACCGAAAGGGAACCATGAGCAGTTCTTC.

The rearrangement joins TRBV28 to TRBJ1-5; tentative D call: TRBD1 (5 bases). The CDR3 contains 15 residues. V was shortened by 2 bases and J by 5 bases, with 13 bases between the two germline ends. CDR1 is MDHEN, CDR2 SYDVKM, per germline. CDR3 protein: CASSLTSGAYQPQHF. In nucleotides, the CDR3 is TGTGCCAGCAGTTTAACTAGCGGGGCCTATCAGCCCCAGCATTTT.

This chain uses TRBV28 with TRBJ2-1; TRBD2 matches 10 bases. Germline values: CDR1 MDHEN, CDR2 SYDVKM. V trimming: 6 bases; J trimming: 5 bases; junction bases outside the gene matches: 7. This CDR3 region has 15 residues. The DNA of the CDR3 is TGTGCCAGCAGGAGAGCGGGAGGGTGGGACAATGAGCAGTTCTTC. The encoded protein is CASRRAGGWDNEQFF.